What follows are 14 T cell receptor beta chains derived from one specimen sequenced in a study of identical twins. TCRdb reanalysed the 5' RACE reads using MiXCR and keeps one entry per CDR3 protein. Of 350,000 to 450,000 distinct CDR3 sequences in the sample, under 20% are singletons; the top ten hold approximately 12%. The material sequenced was naive T cells sorted from blood. These receptor sequences come from a man in his fifties in good health.

This clonotype was detected only a few times. The chain carries TRBV5-1 and TRBJ2-7; 10 nucleotides align to TRBD2. Germline CDR1 SGHRS, CDR2 YFSETQ. V lost 0 bases, J lost 6 bases, and 3 bases stayed unmatched. The CDR3 extends over 14 amino acids. The CDR3 sequence: CASSLVVAGGEQYF. CDR3 nucleotides: TGCGCCAGCAGCTTGGTGGTAGCGGGAGGCGAGCAGTACTTC. The variable domain in full, completed from reference TRBV5-1 and TRBJ2-7, reads KAGVTQTPRYLIKTRGQQVTLSCSPISGHRSVSWYQQTPGQGLQFLFEYFSETQRNKGNFPGRFSGRQFSNSRSEMNVSTLELGDSALYLCASSLVVAGGEQYFGPGTRLTVT.

This chain joins TRBV18 and TRBJ2-3; 9 bases match TRBD1. Per germline, CDR1 KGHSH and CDR2 LQKENI. CDR3 length: 17 residues. V shed 4 bases and J 6 bases; nucleotides not matched to a gene: 14. In DNA form, the CDR3 reads TGTGCCAGCTCACTTTCGACAGAAGGGACAGGGACCGATACGCAGTATTTT. It specifies CASSLSTEGTGTDTQYF. The whole variable domain, remainder taken from reference TRBV18 and TRBJ2-3, is NAGVMQNPRHLVRRRGQEARLRCSPMKGHSHVYWYRQLPEEGLKFMVYLQKENIIDESGMPKERFSAEFPKEGPSILRIQQVVRGDSAAYFCASSLSTEGTGTDTQYFGPGTRLTVL.

This clonotype was detected a few times. This chain uses TRBV29-1 with TRBJ2-7, with 9 bases that match TRBD1. The CDR3 length is 18 residues. Germline lookup yields CDR1 SQVTM and CDR2 ANQGSEA. After removal of 4 bases from V and 7 bases from J, the junction contained 23 bases not matched to a gene. The CDR3: CSVARLRYRDRVEIEQYF. The CDR3 region has the DNA TGCAGCGTTGCCCGCCTAAGATACCGGGACAGGGTTGAGATTGAGCAGTACTTC.

This clonotype was counted only a few times. The V and J genes are TRBV7-9 and TRBJ2-1; D possibly corresponds to TRBD2 (6 bases). Between the trimmed V and J ends, which lost 9 bases and 3 bases, there was a span of 12 bases. In germline, CDR1 is SEHNR, CDR2 FQNEAQ (reference sequence). The CDR3 totals 13 residues. This CDR3 is CARAGPNYNEQFF. Written as DNA, the CDR3 is TGTGCCAGGGCGGGACCCAACTACAATGAGCAGTTCTTC.

With regard to this clonotype: A much larger clone is a single base away; this may be a read error. The DNA for the CDR3 is TGTGCCAGCGGGCCAGTTAACTCTGAAGCTTTCTTT. Its protein product is CASGPVNSEAFF. The V gene is TRBV7-8, the J gene TRBJ1-1; D is ambiguous. Germline lookup yields CDR1 SGHVS and CDR2 FQNEAQ. Trimming pared 8 bases from V and 6 bases from J, leaving 13 bases between. The CDR3 runs 12 residues.

The rearrangement uses TRBV2 and TRBJ1-5, with D maybe TRBD1 (6 bases). V was pared by 8 bases and J by 7 bases, with 21 bases between. This CDR3 spans 15 amino acids. The germline V gene encodes CDR1 SNHLY and CDR2 FYNNEI. CDR3 residues: CASVPGGGREQPQHF. DNA of the CDR3: TGTGCCAGCGTCCCGGGGGGGGGGCGAGAACAGCCCCAGCATTTT.

The sample holds a few counts of this clonotype. The chain links TRBV7-9 to TRBJ2-1; no reliable D call. Trimming took 4 bases from V and 4 from J, leaving 20 bases between them. This CDR3 comprises 17 residues. The germline gives CDR1 SEHNR, CDR2 FQNEAQ (reference sequence). The CDR3 loop reads CASSSTVDPPQYNEQFF. The CDR3 DNA is TGTGCCAGCAGCTCCACCGTGGACCCACCCCAATACAATGAGCAGTTCTTC. The variable domain in full, with the rest retrieved from reference TRBV7-9 and TRBJ2-1, is DTGVSQNPRHKITKRGQNVTFRCDPISEHNRLYWYRQTLGQGPEFLTYFQNEAQLEKSRLLSDRFSAERPKGSFSTLEIQRTEQGDSAMYLCASSSTVDPPQYNEQFFGPGTRLTVL.

The genes are TRBV20-1 and TRBJ2-7, with D perhaps TRBD1 (5 bases). Germline assignment: CDR1 DFQATT and CDR2 SNEGSKA (reference sequence). Trimming pared 5 bases from V and 0 bases from J, leaving 11 bases between. This CDR3 is 13 amino acids long. The CDR3 DNA reads TGCAGTGCTCCGACAGCAATCTCCTACGAGCAGTACTTC. The encoded protein is CSAPTAISYEQYF.

The J gene is TRBJ2-7, the V gene TRBV30, with no clear D. Germline loops: CDR1 GTSNPN, CDR2 SVGIG (reference sequence). Deletions cut 0 bases from V and 1 base from J, with 4 bases between. The CDR3 contains 12 residues. CDR3 amino acids: CAWSVGSYEQYF. The DNA for the CDR3 is TGTGCCTGGAGTGTAGGTTCCTACGAGCAGTACTTC. Together with reference TRBV30 and TRBJ2-7, the CDR3 gives the full variable domain: SQTIHQWPATLVQPVGSPLSLECTVEGTSNPNLYWYRQAAGRGLQLLFYSVGIGQISSEVPQNLSASRPQDRQFILSSKKLLLSDSGFYLCAWSVGSYEQYFGPGTRLTVT.

The sample holds a few counts of this clonotype. The CDR3 region is CASSLAGRTDEKLFF. CDR3 DNA sequence: TGCGCCAGCAGCTTGGCCGGCAGGACTGACGAAAAACTGTTTTTT. The chain has TRBV5-1 and TRBJ1-4; unclear D gene. CDR3 length: 15 residues. The germline V and J ends were trimmed by 0 bases and 8 bases, with 14 bases remaining between them. Germline values: CDR1 SGHRS, CDR2 YFSETQ.

This clonotype was observed a handful of times. The CDR3 here is CASSLDRPRDTQYF. CDR3 in DNA: TGCGCCAGCAGCTTGGACAGACCCAGAGATACGCAGTATTTT. V usage is TRBV5-1 and J usage is TRBJ2-3; D is ambiguous. V was cut by 0 bases and J by 5 bases, with 10 bases left in between. This CDR3 has 14 residues. Looked up from germline, CDR1 is SGHRS and CDR2 is YFSETQ.

This clonotype occurred a few times. The chain uses TRBV7-6 and TRBJ2-7; 7 nucleotides agree with TRBD2. There are 16 residues in the CDR3. V lost 3 bases to trimming and J lost 5 bases; unmatched junction nucleotides: 13. CDR1 and CDR2 (germline): SGHVS, FNYEAQ. CDR3 nucleotide sequence: TGTGCCAGCAGCTTTGGGAGGGGAGGGGCGGTCAACGAGCAGTACTTC. Encoded protein: CASSFGRGGAVNEQYF.

The chain employs TRBV11-2 and TRBJ1-1; 7 bases agree with TRBD1. With 5 bases clipped from V and 2 bases from J, the junction kept 8 bases outside the gene matches. The V gene's germline CDR1 is SGHAT and CDR2 FQNNGV. CDR3 length: 15 residues. This chain's CDR3 is CASSPSWDSNTEAFF. CDR3 bases: TGTGCCAGCAGCCCCTCGTGGGACAGCAACACTGAAGCTTTCTTT.

This chain connects TRBV12-3 or TRBV12-4 to TRBJ2-5, with D unresolved. This CDR3 has 13 amino acids. Trimming left V 3 bases short and J 5 bases short, with 10 bases between. The CDR3 nucleotides are TGTGCCAGCAGTTTTTTGCCTCGGGAGACCCAGTACTTC. Its protein is CASSFLPRETQYF.